This T cell receptor beta chain was obtained from a study of OX40 agonist ivuxolimab in advanced cancers. The CDR3 totals 14 residues. The junction had 9 bases not matched to a gene; V was cut back by 8 bases and J by 4 bases. Germline values: CDR1 SGHRS, CDR2 YFSETQ. TCRdb keeps only in-frame clones here, not all; method: immunoSEQ multiplex PCR. Of about 50,000 clones in the sample, over 90% were seen once. This clonotype was obtained from an adult with an advanced solid tumor such as melanoma, head and neck, liver or kidney cancer. The chain couples TRBV5-1 to TRBJ2-5, with 9 bases matching TRBD2. This specimen was CD4+ or CD8+ T cells sorted from blood, taken in a trial of the OX40 agonist ivuxolimab. As DNA, the CDR3 is TGCGCCAGTTCGCGGGAGGGGGTATTAGAGACCCAGTACTTC. It yields the protein CASSREGVLETQYF.